This T cell receptor beta chain was sequenced during a study of OX40 agonist ivuxolimab in advanced cancers. Study outcomes and limitations: Dosing at 0.1 to 3.0 mg/kg was accompanied by clonal expansion of CD4+ and CD8+ blood T cells by week 6. Clonal expansion was among the lowest in partial responders at 0.1-3.0 mg/kg, especially CD8+. Averaging showed that CD8+ T cells had more expanded clones than CD4+ did.

Notes on this clone: Its specificity is unknown.

Generated by immunoSEQ multiplex PCR, the TCRdb table keeps only in-frame clones and is missing some. The sample holds tens of thousands of clones, approximately 86% seen once. Germline V gives CDR1 SGHTA, CDR2 FQGNSA. The V gene end was trimmed by 5 bases and the J gene end by 6 bases; junction bases not matched to a gene: 4. The CDR3 consists of 13 residues. The chain couples TRBV7-2 to TRBJ1-5; 7 bases agree with TRBD1. The sequencing used CD4+ or CD8+ T cells sorted from blood, collected in a trial of the OX40 agonist ivuxolimab. The sequence came from an adult with an advanced solid tumor such as melanoma, head and neck, liver or kidney cancer. CDR3 residues: CASSHRGGQPQHF. The CDR3 DNA sequence: TGTGCCAGCAGCCACAGGGGCGGTCAGCCCCAGCATTTT.